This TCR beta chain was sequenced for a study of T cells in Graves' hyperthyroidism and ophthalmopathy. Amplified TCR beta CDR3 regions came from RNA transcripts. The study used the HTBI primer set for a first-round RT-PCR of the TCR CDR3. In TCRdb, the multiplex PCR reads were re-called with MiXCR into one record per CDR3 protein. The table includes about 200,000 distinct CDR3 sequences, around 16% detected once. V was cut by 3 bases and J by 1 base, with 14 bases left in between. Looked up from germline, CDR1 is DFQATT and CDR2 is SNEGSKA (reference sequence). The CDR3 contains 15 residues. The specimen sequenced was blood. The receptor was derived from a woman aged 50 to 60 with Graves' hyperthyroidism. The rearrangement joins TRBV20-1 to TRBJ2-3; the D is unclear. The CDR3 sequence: CSASEVTLRTDTQYF. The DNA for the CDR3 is TGCAGTGCTAGTGAGGTTACTCTCCGCACAGATACGCAGTATTTT.